This TCR beta chain was recovered during a study of T cells in localized non-small cell lung cancer. Overall study results and limits: When the top 100 tumor clones were examined, a median about 60 of them also appeared in the adjacent lung, which was paired and uninvolved. Multi-region tumor sequencing was not done, so intratumor heterogeneity could not be excluded. It was uninvolved adjacent lung that showed the highest T cell clonality, exceeding tumor.

V lost 1 base and J lost 3; bases outside the gene matches: 3. Germline V gene lookup returns CDR1 SGHVS and CDR2 FNYEAQ. CDR3 size: 15 residues. A word on this clone: The antigen is undetermined.

This table comes from immunoSEQ multiplex PCR, and its TCRdb copy is limited to in-frame clones, with some not included. The table shows 45,000 or so clones, with about 86% occurring only once. Here the sequenced sample was peripheral blood mononuclear cells, taken before any cancer treatment. The chain employs TRBV7-6 and TRBJ2-5; 9 positions agree with TRBD2. This receptor was identified in a man aged 35-75 years with stage III lung adenocarcinoma. Here the CDR3 reads CASSLELAGEETQYF. The CDR3 nucleotides read TGTGCCAGCAGCTTAGAATTAGCGGGGGAAGAGACCCAGTACTTC.